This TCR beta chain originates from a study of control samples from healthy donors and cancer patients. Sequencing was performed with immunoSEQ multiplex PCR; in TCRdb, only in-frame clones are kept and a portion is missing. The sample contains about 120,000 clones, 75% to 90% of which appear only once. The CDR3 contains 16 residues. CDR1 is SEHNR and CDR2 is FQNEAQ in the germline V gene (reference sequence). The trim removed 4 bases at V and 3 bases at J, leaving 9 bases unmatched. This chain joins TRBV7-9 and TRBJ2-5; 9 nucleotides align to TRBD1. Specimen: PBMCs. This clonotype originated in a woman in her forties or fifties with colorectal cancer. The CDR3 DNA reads TGTGCCAGCAGCTCCGTATACCGGGACAGGGAAGAGACCCAGTACTTC. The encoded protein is CASSSVYRDREETQYF.